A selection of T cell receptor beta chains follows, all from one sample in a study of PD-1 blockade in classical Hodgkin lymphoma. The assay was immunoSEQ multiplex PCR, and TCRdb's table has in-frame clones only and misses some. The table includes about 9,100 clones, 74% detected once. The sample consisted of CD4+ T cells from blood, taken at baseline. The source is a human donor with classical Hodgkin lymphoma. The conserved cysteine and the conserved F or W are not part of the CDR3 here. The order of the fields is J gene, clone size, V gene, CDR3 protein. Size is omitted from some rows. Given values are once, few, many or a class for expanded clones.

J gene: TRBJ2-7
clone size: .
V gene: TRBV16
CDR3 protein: ASSQSYEQY

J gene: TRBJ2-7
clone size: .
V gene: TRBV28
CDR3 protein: ASSSGTSGPYEQY

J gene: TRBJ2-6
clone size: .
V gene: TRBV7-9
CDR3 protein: ASSSTADSGANVLT

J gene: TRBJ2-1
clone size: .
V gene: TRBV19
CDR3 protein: ASSWLIAGDSYNEQF

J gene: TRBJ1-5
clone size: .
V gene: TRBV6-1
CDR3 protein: ASTVTGGGNQPQH

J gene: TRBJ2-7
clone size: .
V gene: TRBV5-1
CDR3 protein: ASSPAGEQAEQY

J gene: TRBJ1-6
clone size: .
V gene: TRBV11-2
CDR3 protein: ASSPAVNSPLH

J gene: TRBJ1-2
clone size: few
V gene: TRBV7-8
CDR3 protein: ASSLAQGTNYGYT

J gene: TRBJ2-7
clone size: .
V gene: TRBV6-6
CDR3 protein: ASSYSGNSYEQY

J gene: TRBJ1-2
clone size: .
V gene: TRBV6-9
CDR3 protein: ASSSGTGGTYGYT

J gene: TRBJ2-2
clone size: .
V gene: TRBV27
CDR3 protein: ASSFQPATNTGELF

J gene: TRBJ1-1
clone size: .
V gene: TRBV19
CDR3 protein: ASSMGWDGYTEAF

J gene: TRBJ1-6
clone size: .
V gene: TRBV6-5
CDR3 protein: ASSPIQGNNSPLH

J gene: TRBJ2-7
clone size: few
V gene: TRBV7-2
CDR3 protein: ASSPKRSLHEQY

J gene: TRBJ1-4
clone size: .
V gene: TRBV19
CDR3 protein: ASSIEGRRTNEKLF

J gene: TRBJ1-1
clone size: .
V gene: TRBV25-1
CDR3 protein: ASSGLGGWDTEAF

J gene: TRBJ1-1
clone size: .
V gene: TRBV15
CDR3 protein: ATSREQLNTEAF

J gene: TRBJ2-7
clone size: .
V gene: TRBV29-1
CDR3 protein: SVVRGRDEQY

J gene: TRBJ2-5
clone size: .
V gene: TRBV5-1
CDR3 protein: ASSLQEYQETQY

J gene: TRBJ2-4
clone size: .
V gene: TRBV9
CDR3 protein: ASSVGLQNIQY

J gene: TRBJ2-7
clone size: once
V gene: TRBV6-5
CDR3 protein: ASSPHMQTYEQY

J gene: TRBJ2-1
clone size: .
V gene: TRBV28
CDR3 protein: ASSPGTSGRLYEQF

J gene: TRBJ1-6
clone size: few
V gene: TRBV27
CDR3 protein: ASSLGQGLENSPLH

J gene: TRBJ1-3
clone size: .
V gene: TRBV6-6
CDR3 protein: ASTQGKVSGNTIY

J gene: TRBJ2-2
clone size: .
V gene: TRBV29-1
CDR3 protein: SVAASGRASTGELF

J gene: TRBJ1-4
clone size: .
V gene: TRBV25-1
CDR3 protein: ASSDDGNTNEKLF

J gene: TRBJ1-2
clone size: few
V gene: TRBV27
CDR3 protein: ASSPLGGGNGYT

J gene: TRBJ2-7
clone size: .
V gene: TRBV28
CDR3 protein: ASSLWVLAGVHEQY

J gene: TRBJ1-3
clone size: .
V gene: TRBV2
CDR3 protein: ASSDPYSRRTESSGNTIY

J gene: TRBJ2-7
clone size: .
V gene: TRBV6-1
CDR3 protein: ASRWGTGVVEQY

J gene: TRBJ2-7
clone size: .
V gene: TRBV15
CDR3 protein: ATSRGGTAYEQY

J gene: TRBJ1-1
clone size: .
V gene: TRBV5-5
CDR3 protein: ATQRGARDTEAF

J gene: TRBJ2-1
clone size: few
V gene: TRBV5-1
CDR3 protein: ASSLVVDRVDNEQF

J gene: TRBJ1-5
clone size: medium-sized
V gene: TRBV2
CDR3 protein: ASRTQGAAGQYQPQH

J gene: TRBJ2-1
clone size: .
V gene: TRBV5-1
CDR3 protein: ASGSKLAGGEQF

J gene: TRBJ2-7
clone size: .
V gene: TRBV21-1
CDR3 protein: ASSKVEGGYEQY

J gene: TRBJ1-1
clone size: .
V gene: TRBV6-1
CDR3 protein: ASSEAYSGTEAF

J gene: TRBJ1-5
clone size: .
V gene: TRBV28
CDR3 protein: ASRSGTYDQPQH

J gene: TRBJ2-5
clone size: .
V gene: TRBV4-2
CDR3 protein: ASSQDFQQQETQY

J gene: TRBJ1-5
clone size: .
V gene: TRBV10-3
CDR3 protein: AISDLDRGENQPQH

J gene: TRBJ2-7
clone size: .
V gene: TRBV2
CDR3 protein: ASSVGYEQY

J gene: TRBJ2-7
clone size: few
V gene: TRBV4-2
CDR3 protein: ASSQETGTGDYEQY

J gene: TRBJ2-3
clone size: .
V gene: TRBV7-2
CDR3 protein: ASSFAGTRNTQY

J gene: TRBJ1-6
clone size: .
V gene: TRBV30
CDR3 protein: AWKTGSSYNSPLH

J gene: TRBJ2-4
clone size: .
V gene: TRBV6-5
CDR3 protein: ASSYTGTKNIQY

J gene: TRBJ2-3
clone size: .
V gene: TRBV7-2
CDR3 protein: ASSQGGGRARTDTQY

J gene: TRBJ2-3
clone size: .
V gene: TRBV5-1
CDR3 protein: ASSLVRLAGGIDTQY

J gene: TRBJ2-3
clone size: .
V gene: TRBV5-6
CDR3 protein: ASSPTGGITTDTQY

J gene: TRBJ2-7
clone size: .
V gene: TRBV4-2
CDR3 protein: ASSRMTDPSYEQY